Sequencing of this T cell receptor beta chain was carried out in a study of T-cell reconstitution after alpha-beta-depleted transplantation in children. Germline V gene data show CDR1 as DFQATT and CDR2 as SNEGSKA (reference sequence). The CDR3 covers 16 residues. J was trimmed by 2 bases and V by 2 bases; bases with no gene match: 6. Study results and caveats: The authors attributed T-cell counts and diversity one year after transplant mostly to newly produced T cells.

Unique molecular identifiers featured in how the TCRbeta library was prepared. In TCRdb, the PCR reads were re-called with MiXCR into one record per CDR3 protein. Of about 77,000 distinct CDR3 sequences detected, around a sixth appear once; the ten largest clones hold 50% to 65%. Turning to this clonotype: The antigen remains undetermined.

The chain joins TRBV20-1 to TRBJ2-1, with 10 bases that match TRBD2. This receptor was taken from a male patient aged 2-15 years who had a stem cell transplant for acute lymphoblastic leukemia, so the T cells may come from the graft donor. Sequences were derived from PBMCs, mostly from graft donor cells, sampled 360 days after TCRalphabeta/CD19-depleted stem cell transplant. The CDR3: CSARWRLAGAYNEQFF. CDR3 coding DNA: TGCAGTGCTAGATGGAGACTAGCGGGTGCCTACAATGAGCAGTTCTTC.